This entry concerns a single T cell receptor beta chain. Its cognate antigen is unknown. V gave up 5 bases and J gave up 13 bases; unmatched junction bases: 18. Per the germline V gene, CDR1 is SGHTA and CDR2 is FQGNSA. The CDR3 totals 17 residues. The data stem from a study of T cell repertoires in cytomegalovirus infection. Across the whole study: Carrying CMV and the relevant HLA type showed in public TCR beta signatures.

TCRdb processed the reads anew with MiXCR; each CDR3 protein has one entry. The sample yields 150,000 to 200,000 distinct CDR3 sequences, under 20% seen once. Study-level results: Using cumulative public TCR beta family frequency, the authors identified those who carried CMV together with the relevant HLA. HLA-C-restricted, CMV-specific TCR beta clonotypes were dominant ex vivo.

The TCR comes from a human donor in good health (CMV status not recorded). Some clones in this sample may be carry-over from other donors' samples. The chain carries TRBV7-2 and TRBJ2-4; TRBD2 agrees at 12 bases. Sequenced input: CD8+ T cells from PBMCs. The CDR3 loop is CASSLQTSGGTYGRQYF. CDR3 in DNA: TGTGCCAGCAGCCTCCAGACTAGCGGGGGCACCTACGGCAGGCAGTACTTC.